This TCR beta chain emerged from a study of beta chain features in type 1 diabetes. Unmatched junction bases numbered 3, after V lost 1 base and J lost 6 bases. The CDR3 is 14 residues long. Germline loops: CDR1 MNHEY, CDR2 SVGAGI. This clone was detected only a few times. Expressed TCRB transcripts were sequenced because the entire RNA isolate underwent reverse transcription. Method: immunoSEQ multiplex PCR; TCRdb's copy keeps in-frame clones and lacks some. The table has 200,000 to 250,000 clones, 11% seen once. The TCR was taken from a man aged 18 to 30 in good health. Sequencing was carried out using central memory CD4+ T cells from blood. V and J are TRBV6-5 and TRBJ2-1, with 7 bases fitting TRBD1. The CDR3 nucleotides read TGTGCCAGCAGTTACTTGGACAGGATCAATGAGCAGTTCTTC. Amino acid sequence: CASSYLDRINEQFF.